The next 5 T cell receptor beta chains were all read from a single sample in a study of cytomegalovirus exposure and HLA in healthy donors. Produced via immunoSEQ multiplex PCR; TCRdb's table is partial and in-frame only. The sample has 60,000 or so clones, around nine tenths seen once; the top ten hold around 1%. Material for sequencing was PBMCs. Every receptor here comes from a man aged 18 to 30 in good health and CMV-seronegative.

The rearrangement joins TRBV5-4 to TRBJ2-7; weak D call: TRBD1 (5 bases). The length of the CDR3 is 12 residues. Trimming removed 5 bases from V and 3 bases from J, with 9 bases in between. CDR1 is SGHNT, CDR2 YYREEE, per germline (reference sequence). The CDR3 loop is CASRRDSYEQYF. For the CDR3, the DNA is TGTGCCAGCAGACGTGACAGCTACGAGCAGTACTTC.

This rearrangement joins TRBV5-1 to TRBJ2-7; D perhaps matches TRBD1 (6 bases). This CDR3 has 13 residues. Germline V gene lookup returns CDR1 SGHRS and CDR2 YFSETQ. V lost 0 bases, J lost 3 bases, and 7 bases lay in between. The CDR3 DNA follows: TGCGCCAGCAGCTTGGGACAGGACTACGAGCAGTACTTC. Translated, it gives CASSLGQDYEQYF.

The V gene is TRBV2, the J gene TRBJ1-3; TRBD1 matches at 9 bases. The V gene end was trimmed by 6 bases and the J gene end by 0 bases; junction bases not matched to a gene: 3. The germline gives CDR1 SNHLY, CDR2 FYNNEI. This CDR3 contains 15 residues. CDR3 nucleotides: TGTGCCAGCAGCCTGGACAGGGGCTCTGGAAACACCATATATTTT. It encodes CASSLDRGSGNTIYF.

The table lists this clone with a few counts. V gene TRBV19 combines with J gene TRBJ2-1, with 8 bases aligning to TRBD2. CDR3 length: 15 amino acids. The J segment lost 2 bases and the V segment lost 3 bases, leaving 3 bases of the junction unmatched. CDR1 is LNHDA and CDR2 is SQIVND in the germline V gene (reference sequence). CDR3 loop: CASSMEAGAYNEQFF. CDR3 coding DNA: TGTGCCAGTAGTATGGAAGCGGGGGCCTACAATGAGCAGTTCTTC.

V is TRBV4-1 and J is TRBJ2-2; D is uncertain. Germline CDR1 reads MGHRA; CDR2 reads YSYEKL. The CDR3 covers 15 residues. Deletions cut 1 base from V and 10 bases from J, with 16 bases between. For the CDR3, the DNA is TGCGCCAGCAGCCAAGTAGCCGGTTGGATCGAGGAGCTGTTTTTT. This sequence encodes CASSQVAGWIEELFF.